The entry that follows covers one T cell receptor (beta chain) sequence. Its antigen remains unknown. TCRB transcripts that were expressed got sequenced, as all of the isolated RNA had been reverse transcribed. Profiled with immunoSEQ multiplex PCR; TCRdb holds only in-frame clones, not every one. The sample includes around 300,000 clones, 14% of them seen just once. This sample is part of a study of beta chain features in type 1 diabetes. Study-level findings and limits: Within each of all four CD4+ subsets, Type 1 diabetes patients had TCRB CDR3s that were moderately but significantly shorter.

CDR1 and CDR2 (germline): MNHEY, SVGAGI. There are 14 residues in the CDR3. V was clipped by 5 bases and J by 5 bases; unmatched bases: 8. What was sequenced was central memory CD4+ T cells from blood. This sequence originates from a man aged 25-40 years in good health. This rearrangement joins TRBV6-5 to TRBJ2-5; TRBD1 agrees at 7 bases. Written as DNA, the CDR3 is TGTGCCAGCAGTAGACAGGGCCGCCCCGAGACCCAGTACTTC. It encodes CASSRQGRPETQYF.